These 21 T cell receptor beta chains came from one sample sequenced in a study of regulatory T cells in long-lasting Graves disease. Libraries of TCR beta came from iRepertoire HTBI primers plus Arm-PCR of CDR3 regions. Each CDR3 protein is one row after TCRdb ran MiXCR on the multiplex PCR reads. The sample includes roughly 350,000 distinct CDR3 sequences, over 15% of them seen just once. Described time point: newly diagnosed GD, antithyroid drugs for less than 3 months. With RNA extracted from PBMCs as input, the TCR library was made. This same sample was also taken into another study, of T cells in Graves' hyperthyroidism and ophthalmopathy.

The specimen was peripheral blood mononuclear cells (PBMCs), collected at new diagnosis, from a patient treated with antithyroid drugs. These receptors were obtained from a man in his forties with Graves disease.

The CDR3 protein is CSVLRTPANTEAFF. The CDR3 DNA reads as TGCAGCGTTCTAAGGACACCAGCGAACACTGAAGCTTTCTTT. The chain couples TRBV29-1 to TRBJ1-1, with D perhaps matching TRBD1 (5 bases). V shed 5 bases and J shed 1 base, with 14 bases lying between them. The CDR3 contains 14 residues. Germline-derived CDR1 and CDR2 are SQVTM and ANQGSEA.

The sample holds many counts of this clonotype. The CDR3 DNA follows: TGTGCCAGCAGTAGACAGGGAAGGCGGGAGCTGTTTTTT. Translating it yields CASSRQGRRELFF. The chain recombines TRBV6-1 with TRBJ2-2; 7 bases are a match to TRBD1. V shed 5 bases, J shed 9 bases, and the junction held 6 bases outside the gene matches. Germline V CDR1 and CDR2: MNHNS, SASEGT. This CDR3 spans 13 amino acids.

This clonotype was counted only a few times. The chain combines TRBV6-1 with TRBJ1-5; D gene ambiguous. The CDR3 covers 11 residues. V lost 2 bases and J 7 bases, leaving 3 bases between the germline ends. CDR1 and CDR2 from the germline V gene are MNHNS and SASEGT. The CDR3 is CASSERQPQHF. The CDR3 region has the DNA TGTGCCAGCAGTGAACGCCAGCCCCAGCATTTT.

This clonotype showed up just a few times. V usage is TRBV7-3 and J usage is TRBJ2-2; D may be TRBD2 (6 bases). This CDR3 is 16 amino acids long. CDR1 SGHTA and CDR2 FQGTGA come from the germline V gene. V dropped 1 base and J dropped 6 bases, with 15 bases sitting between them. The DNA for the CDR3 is TGTGCCAGCAGCTTAATCGGGGGATATGGCGCCGGGGAGCTGTTTTTT. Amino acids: CASSLIGGYGAGELFF.

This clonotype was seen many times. DNA of the CDR3: TGTGCCAGCACCACAGCGAACTATAATTCACCCCTCCACTTT. This translates into CASTTANYNSPLHF. This chain connects TRBV27 to TRBJ1-6; D gene unclear. Trimming left V 7 bases short and J 3 bases short, with 10 bases between. Germline assignment: CDR1 MNHEY and CDR2 SMNVEV (reference sequence). The CDR3 is 14 residues long.

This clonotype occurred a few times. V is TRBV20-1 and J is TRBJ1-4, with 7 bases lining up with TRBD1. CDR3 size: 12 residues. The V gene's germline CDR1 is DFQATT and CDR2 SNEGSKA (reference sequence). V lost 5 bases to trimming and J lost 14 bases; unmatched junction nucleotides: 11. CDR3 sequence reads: CSASRQGRGLFF. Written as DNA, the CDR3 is TGCAGTGCTTCACGACAGGGAAGAGGGCTGTTTTTT.

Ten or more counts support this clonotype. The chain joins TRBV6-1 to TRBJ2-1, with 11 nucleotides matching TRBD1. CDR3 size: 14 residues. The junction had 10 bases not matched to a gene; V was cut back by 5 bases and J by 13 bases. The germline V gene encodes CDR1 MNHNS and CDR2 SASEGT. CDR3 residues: CASSLPPGQGAQFF. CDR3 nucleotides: TGTGCCAGCAGTCTCCCTCCCGGACAGGGGGCTCAGTTCTTC.

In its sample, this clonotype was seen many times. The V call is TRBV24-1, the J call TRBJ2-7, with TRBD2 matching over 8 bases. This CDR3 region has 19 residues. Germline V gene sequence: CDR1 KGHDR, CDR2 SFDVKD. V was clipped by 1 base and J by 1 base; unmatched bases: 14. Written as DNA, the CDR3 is TGTGCCACCAGTGATTTTCGCAGCGGGGGTGATCTACGTTCCTACGAGCAGTACTTC. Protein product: CATSDFRSGGDLRSYEQYF.

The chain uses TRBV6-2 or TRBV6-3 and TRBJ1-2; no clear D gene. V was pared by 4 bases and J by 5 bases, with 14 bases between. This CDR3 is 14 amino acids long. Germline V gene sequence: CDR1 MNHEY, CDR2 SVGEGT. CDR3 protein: CASSSVAGGYGYTF. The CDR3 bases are TGTGCCAGCAGTTCGGTCGCAGGCGGTTATGGCTACACCTTC.

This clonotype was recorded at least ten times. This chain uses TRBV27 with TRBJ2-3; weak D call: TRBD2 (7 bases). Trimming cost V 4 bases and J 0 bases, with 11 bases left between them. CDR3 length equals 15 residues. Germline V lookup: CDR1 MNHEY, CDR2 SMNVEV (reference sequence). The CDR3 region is CASSWRGRSTDTQYF. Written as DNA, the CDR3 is TGTGCCAGCAGTTGGCGGGGGCGTAGCACAGATACGCAGTATTTT.

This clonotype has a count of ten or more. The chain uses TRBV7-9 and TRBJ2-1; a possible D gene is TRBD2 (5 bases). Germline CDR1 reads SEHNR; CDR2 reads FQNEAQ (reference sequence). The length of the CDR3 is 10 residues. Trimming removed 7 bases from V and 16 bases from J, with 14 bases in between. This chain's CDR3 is CASTLSPGFF. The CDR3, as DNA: TGTGCCAGCACCCTTAGCCCGGGATTCTTC.

CDR3 sequence (DNA): TGTGCCAGCAGCTTGGGTGCGGGGCCCAGCTCCTACGAGCAGTACTTC. It yields the protein CASSLGAGPSSYEQYF. The gene calls are TRBV11-3 and TRBJ2-7; D is perhaps TRBD2 (6 bases). Trimming shortened V by 3 bases and J by 0 bases, and 15 bases separated the two germline ends. The CDR3 is made up of 16 amino acids. Per germline, CDR1 SGHNT and CDR2 YENEEA.

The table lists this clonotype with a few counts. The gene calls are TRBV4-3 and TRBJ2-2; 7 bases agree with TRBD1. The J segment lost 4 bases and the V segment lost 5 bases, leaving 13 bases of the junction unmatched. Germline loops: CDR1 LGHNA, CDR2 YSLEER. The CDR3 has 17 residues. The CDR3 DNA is TGCGCCAGCAGCGTACACGGGACAGATCGCGGCACCGGGGAGCTGTTTTTT. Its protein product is CASSVHGTDRGTGELFF.

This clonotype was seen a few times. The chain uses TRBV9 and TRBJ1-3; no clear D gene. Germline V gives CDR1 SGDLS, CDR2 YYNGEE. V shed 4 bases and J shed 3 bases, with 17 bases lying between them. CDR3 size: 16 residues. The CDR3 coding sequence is TGTGCCAGCAGCCCTAGGGTCTGGGATGGTGGAAACACCATATATTTT. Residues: CASSPRVWDGGNTIYF.

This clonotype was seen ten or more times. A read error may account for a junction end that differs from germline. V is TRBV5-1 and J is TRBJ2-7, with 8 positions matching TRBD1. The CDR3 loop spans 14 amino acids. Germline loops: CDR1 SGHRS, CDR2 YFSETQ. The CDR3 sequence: CASSRGQGTYEQYF. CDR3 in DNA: TGTGCCAGCAGCCGAGGACAGGGCACCTACGAGCAGTACTTC.

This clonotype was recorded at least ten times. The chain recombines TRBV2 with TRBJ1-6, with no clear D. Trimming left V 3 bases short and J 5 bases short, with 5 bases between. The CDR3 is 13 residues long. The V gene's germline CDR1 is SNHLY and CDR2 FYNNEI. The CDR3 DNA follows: TGTGCCAGCAGTGACAGCGATAATTCACCCCTCCACTTT. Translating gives CASSDSDNSPLHF.

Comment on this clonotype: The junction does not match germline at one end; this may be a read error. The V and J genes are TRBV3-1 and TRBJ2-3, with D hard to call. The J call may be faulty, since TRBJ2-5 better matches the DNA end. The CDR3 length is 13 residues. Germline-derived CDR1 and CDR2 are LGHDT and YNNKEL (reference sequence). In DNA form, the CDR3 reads TGTGCCAGCAGCCTAGGCTTTCAAGAGGCCCAGTACTTC. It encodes CASSLGFQEAQYF.

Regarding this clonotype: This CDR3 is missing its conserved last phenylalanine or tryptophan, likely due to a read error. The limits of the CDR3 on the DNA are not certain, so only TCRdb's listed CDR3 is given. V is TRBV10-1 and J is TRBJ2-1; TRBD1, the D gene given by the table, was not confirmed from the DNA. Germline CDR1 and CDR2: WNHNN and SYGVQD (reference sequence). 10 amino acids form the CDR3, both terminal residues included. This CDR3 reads CASRGAGLIS.

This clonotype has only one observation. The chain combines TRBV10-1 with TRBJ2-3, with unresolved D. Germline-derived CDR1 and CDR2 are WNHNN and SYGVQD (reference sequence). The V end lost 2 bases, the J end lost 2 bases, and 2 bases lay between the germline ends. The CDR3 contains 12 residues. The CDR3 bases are TGCGCCAGCAGTGAGGACACAGATACGCAGTATTTT. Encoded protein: CASSEDTDTQYF.

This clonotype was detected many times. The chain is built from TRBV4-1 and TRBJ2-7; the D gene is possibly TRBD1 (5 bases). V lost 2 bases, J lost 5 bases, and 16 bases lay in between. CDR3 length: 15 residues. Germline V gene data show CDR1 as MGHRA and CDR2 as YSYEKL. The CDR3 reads CASSQIGRAYNEQYF. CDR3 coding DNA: TGCGCCAGCAGCCAAATAGGCAGGGCGTATAACGAGCAGTACTTC.

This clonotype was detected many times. For the CDR3, the DNA is TGTGCCTGGAGACACGGACAACATAGGAACACTGAAGCTTTCTTT. It specifies CAWRHGQHRNTEAFF. The chain links TRBV30 to TRBJ1-1; D is perhaps TRBD1 (5 bases). The CDR3 extends over 15 amino acids. Trimming cost V 3 bases and J 1 base, with 15 bases left between them. The V gene's germline CDR1 is GTSNPN and CDR2 SVGIG (reference sequence).